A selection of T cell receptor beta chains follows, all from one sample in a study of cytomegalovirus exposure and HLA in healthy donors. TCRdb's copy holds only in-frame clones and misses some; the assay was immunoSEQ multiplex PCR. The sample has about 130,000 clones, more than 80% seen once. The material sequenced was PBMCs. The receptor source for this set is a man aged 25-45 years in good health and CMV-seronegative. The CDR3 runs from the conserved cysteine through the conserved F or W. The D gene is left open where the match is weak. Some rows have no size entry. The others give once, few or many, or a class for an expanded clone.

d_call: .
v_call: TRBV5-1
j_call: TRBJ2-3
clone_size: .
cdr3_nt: TGCGCCAGCAGCTTGTCGGATCAGGGTACGCAGTATTTT
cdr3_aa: CASSLSDQGTQYF

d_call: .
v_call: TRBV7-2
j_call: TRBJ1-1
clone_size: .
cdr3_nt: TGTGCCAGCAGCTTAGTTTTCTCGGTCGGTGAGGCTTTCTTT
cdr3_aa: CASSLVFSVGEAFF

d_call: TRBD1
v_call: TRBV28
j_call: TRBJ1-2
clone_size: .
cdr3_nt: TGTGCCAGCAGTAACTCGGGGACAGGGGGATTGGGTGGCTACACCTTC
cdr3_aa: CASSNSGTGGLGGYTF

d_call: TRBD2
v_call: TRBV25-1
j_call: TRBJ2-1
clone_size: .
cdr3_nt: TGTGCCACCAAATACAGGCCGGGACTACTGAACAATGAGCAGTTCTTC
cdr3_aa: CATKYRPGLLNNEQFF

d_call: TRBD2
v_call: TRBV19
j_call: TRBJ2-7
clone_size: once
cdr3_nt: TGTGCCAGTAGGACTGTCGGGGGGATAGACGAGCAGTACTTC
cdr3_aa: CASRTVGGIDEQYF

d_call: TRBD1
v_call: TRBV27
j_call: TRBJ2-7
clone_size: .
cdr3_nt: TGTGCCAGCAGTGGTTGGACAGGGTCCTACGAGCAGTACTTC
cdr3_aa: CASSGWTGSYEQYF

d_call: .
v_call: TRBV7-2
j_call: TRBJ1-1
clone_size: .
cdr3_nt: TGTGCCAGCAGCGAACCCATGGGGGGGCTGTCCGTGTGGGACACTGAAGCTTTCTTT
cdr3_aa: CASSEPMGGLSVWDTEAFF

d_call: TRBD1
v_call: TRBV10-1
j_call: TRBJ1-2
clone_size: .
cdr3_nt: TGCGCCAGCAGGGGGGAGACAGGGAGCATAGGCTACACCTTC
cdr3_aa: CASRGETGSIGYTF

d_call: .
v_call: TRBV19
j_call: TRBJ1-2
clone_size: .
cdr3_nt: TGTGCCAGTGCGGGGGCGGAACCAGCCCTTGCTTATGGCTACACCTTC
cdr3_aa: CASAGAEPALAYGYTF

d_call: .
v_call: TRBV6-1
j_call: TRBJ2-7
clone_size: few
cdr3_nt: TGTGCCAGCAGTGAAGGCGCAGGTGGGAGCCTCTACGAGCAGTACTTC
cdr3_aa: CASSEGAGGSLYEQYF